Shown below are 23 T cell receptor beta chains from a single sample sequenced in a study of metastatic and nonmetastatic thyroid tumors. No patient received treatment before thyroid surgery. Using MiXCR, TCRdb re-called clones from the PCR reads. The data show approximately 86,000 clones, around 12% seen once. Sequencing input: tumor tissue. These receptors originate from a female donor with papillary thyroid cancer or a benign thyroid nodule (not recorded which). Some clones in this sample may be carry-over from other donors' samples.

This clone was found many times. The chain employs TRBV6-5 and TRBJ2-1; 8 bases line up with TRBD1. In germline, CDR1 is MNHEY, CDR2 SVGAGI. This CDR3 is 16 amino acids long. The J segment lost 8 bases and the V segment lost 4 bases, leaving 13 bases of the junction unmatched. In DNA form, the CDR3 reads TGTGCCAGCAGTTTAAAGACAGGGGCCCTTAGTTATGAGCAGTTCTTC. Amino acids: CASSLKTGALSYEQFF.

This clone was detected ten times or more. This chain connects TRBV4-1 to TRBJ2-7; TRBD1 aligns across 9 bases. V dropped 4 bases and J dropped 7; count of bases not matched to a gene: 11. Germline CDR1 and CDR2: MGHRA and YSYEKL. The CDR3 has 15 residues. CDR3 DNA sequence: TGCGCCAGCAGCCTCGCCCGGGACAGGGAGTTGGAGCAGTACTTC. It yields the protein CASSLARDRELEQYF.

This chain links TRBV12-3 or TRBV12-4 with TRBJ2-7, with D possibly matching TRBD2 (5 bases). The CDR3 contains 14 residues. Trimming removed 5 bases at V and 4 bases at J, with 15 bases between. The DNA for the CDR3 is TGTGCCAGCAGTGGGTTTAGAGGGAGTTACGAGCAGTACTTC. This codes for CASSGFRGSYEQYF.

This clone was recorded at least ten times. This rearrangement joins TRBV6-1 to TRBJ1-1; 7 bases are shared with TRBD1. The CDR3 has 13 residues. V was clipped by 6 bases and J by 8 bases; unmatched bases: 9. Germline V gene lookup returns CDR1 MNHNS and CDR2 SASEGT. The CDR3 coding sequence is TGTGCCAGCAGGCCTACTACAGGGGTCGAAGCTTTCTTT. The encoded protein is CASRPTTGVEAFF.

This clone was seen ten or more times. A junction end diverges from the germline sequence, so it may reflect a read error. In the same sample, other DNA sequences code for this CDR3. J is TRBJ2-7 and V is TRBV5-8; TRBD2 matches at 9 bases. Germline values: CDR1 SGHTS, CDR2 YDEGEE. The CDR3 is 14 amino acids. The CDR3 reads CASSLRGRDDEQYF. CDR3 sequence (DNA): TGCGCCAGCAGCTTGCGCGGGAGGGACGACGAGCAGTACTTC.

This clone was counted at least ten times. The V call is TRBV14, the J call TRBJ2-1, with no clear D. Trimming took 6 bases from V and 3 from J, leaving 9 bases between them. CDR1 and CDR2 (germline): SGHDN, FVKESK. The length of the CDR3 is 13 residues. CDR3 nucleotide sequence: TGTGCCAGCAGTACACTCTACTACAATGAGCAGTTCTTC. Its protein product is CASSTLYYNEQFF.

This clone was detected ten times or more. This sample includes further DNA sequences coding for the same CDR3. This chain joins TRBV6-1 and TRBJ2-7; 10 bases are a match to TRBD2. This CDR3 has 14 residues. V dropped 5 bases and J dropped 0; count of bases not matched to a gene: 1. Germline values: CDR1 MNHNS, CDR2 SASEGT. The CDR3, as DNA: TGTGCCAGCAGTAAGCGGGAGGGCTCCTACGAGCAGTACTTC. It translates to CASSKREGSYEQYF.

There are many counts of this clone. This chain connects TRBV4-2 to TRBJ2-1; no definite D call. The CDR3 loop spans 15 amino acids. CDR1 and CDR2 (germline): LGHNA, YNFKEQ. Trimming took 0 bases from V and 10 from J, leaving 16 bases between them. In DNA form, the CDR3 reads TGTGCCAGCAGCCAAGATCGGTCCAGTCCGCGGGAGCAGTTCTTC. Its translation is CASSQDRSSPREQFF.

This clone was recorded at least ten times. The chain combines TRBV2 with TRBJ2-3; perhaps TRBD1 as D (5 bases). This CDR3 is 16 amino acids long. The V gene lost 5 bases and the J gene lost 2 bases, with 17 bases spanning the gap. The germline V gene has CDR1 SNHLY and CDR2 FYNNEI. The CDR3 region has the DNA TGTGCCAGCAGTCACAGGCAGGCCGTACCCACAGATACGCAGTATTTT. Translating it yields CASSHRQAVPTDTQYF.

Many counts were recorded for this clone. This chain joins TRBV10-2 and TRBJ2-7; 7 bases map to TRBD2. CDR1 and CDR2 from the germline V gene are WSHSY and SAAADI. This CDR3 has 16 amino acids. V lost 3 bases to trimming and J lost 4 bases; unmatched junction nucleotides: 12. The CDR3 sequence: CASSDVSGSLGYEQYF. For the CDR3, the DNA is TGCGCCAGCAGTGACGTTAGCGGGTCCCTGGGGTACGAGCAGTACTTC.

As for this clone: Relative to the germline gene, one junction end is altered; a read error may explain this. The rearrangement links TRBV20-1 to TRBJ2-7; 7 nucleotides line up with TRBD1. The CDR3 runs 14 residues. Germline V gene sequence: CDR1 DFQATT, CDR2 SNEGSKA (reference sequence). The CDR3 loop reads CNAKLGGAAGEKYF. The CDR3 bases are TGCAATGCTAAATTAGGGGGCGCGGCGGGCGAGAAGTACTTC.

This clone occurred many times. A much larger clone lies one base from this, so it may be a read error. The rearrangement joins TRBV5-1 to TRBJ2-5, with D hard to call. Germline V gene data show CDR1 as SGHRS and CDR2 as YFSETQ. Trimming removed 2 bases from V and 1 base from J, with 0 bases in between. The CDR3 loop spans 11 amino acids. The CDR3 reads CASSFQETQYF. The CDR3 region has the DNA TGCGCCAGCAGCTTCCAAGAGACCCAGTACTTC.

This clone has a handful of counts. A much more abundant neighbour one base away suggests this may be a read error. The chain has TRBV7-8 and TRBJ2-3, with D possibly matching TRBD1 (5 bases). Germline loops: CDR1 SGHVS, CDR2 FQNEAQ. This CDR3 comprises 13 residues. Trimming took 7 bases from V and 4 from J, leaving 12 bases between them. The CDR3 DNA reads TGTGCCAGCAACGTACAGGTCGCAGATACGCAGTATTTT. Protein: CASNVQVADTQYF.

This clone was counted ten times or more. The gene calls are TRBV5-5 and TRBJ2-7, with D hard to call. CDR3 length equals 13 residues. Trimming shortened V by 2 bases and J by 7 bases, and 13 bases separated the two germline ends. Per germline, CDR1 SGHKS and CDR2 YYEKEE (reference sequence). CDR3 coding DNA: TGTGCCAGCAGCTTAAGGCCAGCAGCGGAGCAGTACTTC. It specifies CASSLRPAAEQYF.

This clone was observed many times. DNA of the CDR3: TGTGCCAGCAGCCAGCAGCCGGGAGATACGCAGTATTTT. Translating it yields CASSQQPGDTQYF. V gene TRBV6-4 combines with J gene TRBJ2-3; D is unresolved. The germline CDR1 and CDR2 sequences are MRHNA and SNTAGT. The V end lost 6 bases, the J end lost 5 bases, and 12 bases lay between the germline ends. CDR3 length equals 13 residues.

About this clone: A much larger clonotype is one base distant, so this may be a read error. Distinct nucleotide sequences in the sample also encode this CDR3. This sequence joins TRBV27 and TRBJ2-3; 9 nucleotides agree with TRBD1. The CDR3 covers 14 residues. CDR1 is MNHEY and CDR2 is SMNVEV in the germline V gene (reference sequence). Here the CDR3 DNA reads TGTGCAACCTCACTACAGGGGGCCACAGATACGCAGTATTTT. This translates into CATSLQGATDTQYF.

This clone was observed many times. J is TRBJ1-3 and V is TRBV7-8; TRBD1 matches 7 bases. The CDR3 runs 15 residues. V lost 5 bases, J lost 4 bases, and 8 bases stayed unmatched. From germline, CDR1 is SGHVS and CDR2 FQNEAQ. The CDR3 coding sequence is TGTGCCAGCAGCCTAATACAGGGGCGAGGAAACACCATATATTTT. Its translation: CASSLIQGRGNTIYF.

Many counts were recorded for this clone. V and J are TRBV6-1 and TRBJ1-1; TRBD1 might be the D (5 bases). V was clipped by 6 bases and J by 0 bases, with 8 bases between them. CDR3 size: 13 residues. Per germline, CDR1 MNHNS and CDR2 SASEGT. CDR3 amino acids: CASRGGVNTEAFF. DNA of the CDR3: TGTGCCAGCAGGGGGGGAGTGAACACTGAAGCTTTCTTT.

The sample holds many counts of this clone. CDR3 region: CASTQRGAPGYTF. Here the CDR3 DNA reads TGTGCCAGCACCCAAAGGGGGGCGCCCGGCTACACCTTC. The J gene is TRBJ1-2, the V gene TRBV28; a weak D match, TRBD1 (6 bases). Germline V CDR1 and CDR2: MDHEN, SYDVKM. V was clipped by 7 bases and J by 8 bases, with 17 bases between them. CDR3 length: 13 amino acids.

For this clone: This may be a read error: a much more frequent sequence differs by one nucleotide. The CDR3 sequence is CATGDLGGNEQFF. For the CDR3, the DNA is TGTGCCACCGGTGATTTGGGCGGTAATGAGCAGTTCTTC. The rearrangement joins TRBV24-1 to TRBJ2-1; D gene uncertain. Germline V gene sequence: CDR1 KGHDR, CDR2 SFDVKD. The CDR3 is 13 residues long.

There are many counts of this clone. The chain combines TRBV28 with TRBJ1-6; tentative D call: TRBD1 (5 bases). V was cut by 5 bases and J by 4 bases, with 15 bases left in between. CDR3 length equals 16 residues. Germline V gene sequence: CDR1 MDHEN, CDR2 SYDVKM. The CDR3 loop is CASSHTVGLYNSPLHF. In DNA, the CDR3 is TGTGCCAGCAGTCACACAGTGGGACTATATAATTCACCCCTCCACTTT.

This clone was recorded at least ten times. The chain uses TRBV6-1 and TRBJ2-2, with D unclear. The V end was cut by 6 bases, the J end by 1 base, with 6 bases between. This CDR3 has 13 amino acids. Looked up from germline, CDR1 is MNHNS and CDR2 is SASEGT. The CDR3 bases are TGTGCCAGCAGGAGCAAGAACACCGGGGAGCTGTTTTTT. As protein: CASRSKNTGELFF.

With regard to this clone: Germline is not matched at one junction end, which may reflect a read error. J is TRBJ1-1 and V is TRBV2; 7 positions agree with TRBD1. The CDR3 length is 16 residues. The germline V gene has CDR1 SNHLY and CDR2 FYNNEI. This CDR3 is CVSSGSGQSLNTEAFF. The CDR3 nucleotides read TGTGTCAGCAGTGGGTCGGGACAGTCTCTGAACACTGAAGCTTTCTTT. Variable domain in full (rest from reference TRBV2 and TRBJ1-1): EPEVTQTPSHQVTQMGQEVILRCVPISNHLYFYWYRQILGQKVEFLVSFYNNEISEKSEIFDDQFSVERPDGSNFTLKIRSTKLEDSAMYFCVSSGSGQSLNTEAFFGQGTRLTVV.